Many counts were recorded for the clone carrying this T cell receptor beta chain. This CDR3 is 21 amino acids long. Over several immunoSEQ plates, each subset's genomic DNA was distributed in even portions. Sequencing was performed with immunoSEQ multiplex PCR; in TCRdb, only in-frame clones are kept and a portion is missing. This sample yields approximately 99,000 clones, of which about 70% are seen a single time; roughly 22% belongs to the top ten. Only Caucasian adults living in Nashville, Tennessee made up the donor group. CCR7-negative CD45RA+ TemRA cells were combined with CD45RO+ cells to form CD8 memory. The data derive from a study of shared clonotypes between healthy human individuals.

Sequenced input: memory CD8+ T cells sorted from blood. Subset: CD45RO+ cells pooled with CCR7-negative TemRA cells. The sequence derives from a woman aged 25 to 45 in good health. The rearrangement joins TRBV21-1 to TRBJ2-6; the D call of TRBD2 is as the table states it, not checked on the DNA. TRBV21-1 is described as a pseudogene. The CDR3 region has the DNA TGTGCCAGCAGCAATCCTCGGGCGCCGATGGGGAGGGGGACTGGGGCCAACGTCCTGACTTTC. This codes for CASSNPRAPMGRGTGANVLTF.